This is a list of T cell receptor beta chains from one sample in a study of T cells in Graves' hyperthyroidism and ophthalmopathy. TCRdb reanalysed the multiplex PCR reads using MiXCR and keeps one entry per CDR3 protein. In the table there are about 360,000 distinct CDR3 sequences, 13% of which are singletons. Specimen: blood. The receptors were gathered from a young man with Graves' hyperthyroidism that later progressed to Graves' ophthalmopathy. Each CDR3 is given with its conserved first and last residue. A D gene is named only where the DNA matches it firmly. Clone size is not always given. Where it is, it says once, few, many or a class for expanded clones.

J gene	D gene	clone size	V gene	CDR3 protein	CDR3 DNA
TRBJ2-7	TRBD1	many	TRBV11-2	CASSLAVTGDYEQYF	TGTGCCAGCAGCTTAGCGGTGACAGGGGATTACGAGCAGTACTTC
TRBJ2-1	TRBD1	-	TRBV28	CASSLEGHRGKFF	TGTGCCAGCAGTTTGGAGGGCCACAGGGGGAAGTTCTTC
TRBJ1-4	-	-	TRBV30	CAWSVWGSGEKLFF	TGTGCCTGGAGTGTATGGGGGAGCGGTGAAAAACTGTTTTTT
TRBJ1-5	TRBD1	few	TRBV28	CASSPRGGGFNQPQHF	TGTGCCAGCAGTCCCCGGGGAGGGGGCTTCAATCAGCCCCAGCATTTT
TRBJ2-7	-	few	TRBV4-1	CASSRQRGGTSYEQYF	TGCGCCAGCAGCCGGCAGAGGGGGGGGACCTCCTACGAGCAGTACTTC
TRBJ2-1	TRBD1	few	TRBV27	CASSFGQGTDNEQFF	TGTGCCAGCAGTTTCGGACAGGGGACGGACAATGAGCAGTTCTTC
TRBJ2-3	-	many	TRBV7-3	CASSLSTNTDTQYF	TGTGCCAGCAGCTTAAGTACGAACACAGATACGCAGTATTTT
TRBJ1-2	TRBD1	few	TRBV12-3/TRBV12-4	CASRPTGGNGYTF	TGTGCCAGCAGACCCACAGGGGGCAATGGCTACACCTTC
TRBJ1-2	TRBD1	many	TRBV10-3	CAISHPGQNYGYTF	TGTGCCATCAGTCATCCGGGACAGAACTATGGCTACACCTTC
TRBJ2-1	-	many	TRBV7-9	CASPPGGAGNEQFF	TGTGCCAGCCCCCCCGGAGGGGCTGGGAATGAGCAGTTCTTC
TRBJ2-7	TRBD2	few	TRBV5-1	CASSWEGPFSYEQYF	TGCGCCAGCAGCTGGGAGGGACCGTTCTCCTACGAGCAGTACTTC
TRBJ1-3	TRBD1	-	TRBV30	CAWSLTDRAYRNTIYF	TGTGCCTGGAGTCTGACGGACAGGGCTTATAGAAACACCATATATTTT
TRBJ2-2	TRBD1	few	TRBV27	CASSHGQGATGELFF	TGTGCCAGCAGTCACGGACAGGGGGCAACCGGGGAGCTGTTTTTT
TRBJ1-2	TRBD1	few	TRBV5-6	CASSYGTGADYGYTF	TGTGCCAGCAGCTATGGGACAGGGGCGGACTATGGCTACACCTTC
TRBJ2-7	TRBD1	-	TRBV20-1	CSAGFRDRGRREQYF	TGCAGTGCTGGATTCCGGGACAGGGGGCGGCGGGAGCAGTACTTC
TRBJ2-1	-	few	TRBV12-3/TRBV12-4	CASSSGDRAYEQFF	TGTGCCAGCAGTTCGGGGGACAGAGCCTATGAGCAGTTCTTC
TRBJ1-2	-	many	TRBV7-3	CASSLIGEDGYTF	TGTGCCAGCAGCTTAATCGGGGAGGATGGCTACACCTTC
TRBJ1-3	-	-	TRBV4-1	CASSQDRVPGNTIYF	TGCGCCAGCAGCCAAGATCGAGTACCTGGAAACACCATATATTTT
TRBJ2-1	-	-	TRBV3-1	CASSPKVVLGPYNEQFF	TGTGCCAGCAGCCCCAAGGTGGTATTGGGGCCTTACAATGAGCAGTTCTTC
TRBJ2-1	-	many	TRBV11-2	CASSLGEWKFF	TGTGCCAGCAGCCTCGGGGAGTGGAAGTTCTTC
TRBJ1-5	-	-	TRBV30	CAWKGGGNQPQHF	TGTGCCTGGAAGGGGGGTGGCAATCAGCCCCAGCATTTT
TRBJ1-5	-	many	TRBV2	CASSEQLNNQPQHF	TGTGCCAGCAGTGAACAGCTTAACAATCAGCCCCAGCATTTT
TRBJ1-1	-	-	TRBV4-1	CASSQDIGTKNTEAFF	TGCGCCAGCAGCCAAGATATCGGGACGAAAAACACTGAAGCTTTCTTT
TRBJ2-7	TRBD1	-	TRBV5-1	CASSQSRDSTDEQYF	TGCGCCAGCAGCCAGTCCCGGGACAGTACCGACGAGCAGTACTTC
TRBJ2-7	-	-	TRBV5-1	CASSSPGEPYEQYF	TGCGCCAGCAGTAGTCCGGGGGAACCCTACGAGCAGTACTTC
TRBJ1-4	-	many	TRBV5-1	CASSFGGGAASNEKLFF	TGCGCCAGCAGCTTCGGGGGAGGCGCCGCGTCTAATGAAAAACTGTTTTTT
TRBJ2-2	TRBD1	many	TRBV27	CASSLRQGPTGELFF	TGTGCCAGCAGCCTGAGACAGGGCCCTACCGGGGAGCTGTTTTTT
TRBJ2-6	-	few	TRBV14	CASSQYRGLGSGANVLTF	TGTGCCAGCAGCCAGTACAGGGGACTAGGCTCTGGGGCCAACGTCCTGACTTTC
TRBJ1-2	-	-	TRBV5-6	CASSLAVGYGYTF	TGTGCCAGCAGCTTGGCCGTGGGGTACGGCTACACCTTC
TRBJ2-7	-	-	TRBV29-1	CSVDGQGKGEQYF	TGCAGCGTTGACGGTCAGGGGAAGGGCGAGCAGTACTTC
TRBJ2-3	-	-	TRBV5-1	CASSAYRATDTQYF	TGCGCCAGCAGCGCTTACAGGGCTACAGATACGCAGTATTTT
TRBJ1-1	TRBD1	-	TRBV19	CASSIIRRTGGTEAFF	TGTGCCAGTAGTATAATCAGAAGGACAGGGGGCACTGAAGCTTTCTTT
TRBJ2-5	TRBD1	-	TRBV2	CASSGPGQVHF	TGTGCCAGCAGTGGCCCGGGACAGGTCCACTTC
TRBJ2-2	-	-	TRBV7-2	CASSLLLTGELFF	TGTGCCAGCAGCTTATTACTCACCGGGGAGCTGTTTTTT
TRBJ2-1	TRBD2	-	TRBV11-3	CASSSSPKTGGGAGQFF	TGTGCCAGCAGCTCCTCTCCTAAGACTGGCGGGGGGGCCGGGCAGTTCTTC
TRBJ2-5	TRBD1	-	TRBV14	CASSHWTGAGETQYF	TGTGCCAGCAGCCATTGGACAGGGGCGGGAGAGACCCAGTACTTC
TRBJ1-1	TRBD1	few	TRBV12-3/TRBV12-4	CASTGGIRTEAFF	TGTGCCAGCACAGGGGGCATTAGGACTGAAGCTTTCTTT